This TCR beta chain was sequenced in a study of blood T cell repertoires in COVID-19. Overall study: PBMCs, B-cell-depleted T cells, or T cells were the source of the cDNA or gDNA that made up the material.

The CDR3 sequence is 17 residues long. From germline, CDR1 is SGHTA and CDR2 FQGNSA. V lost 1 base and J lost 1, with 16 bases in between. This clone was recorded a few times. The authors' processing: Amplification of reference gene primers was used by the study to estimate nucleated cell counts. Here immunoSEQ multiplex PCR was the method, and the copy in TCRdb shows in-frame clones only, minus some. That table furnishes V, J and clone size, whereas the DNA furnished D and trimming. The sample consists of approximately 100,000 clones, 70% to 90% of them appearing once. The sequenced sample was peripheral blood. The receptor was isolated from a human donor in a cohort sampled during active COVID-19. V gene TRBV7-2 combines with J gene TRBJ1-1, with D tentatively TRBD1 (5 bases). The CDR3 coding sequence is TGTGCCAGCAGCTTAGAAGTGGCGGCAGGGTGGAACACTGAAGCTTTCTTT. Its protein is CASSLEVAAGWNTEAFF.